This passage covers 5 T cell receptor beta chains from one sample sequenced in a study of PD-L1 blockade in urothelial cancer listed by TCRdb under 2017. The protocol used for the library was the immunoSEQ multiplex PCR assay. Sourced from immuneACCESS, this table was stored by TCRdb with only in-frame sequences that have V and J called. A share of the clones is absent; for the studies checked, an unresolved V gene accounts for under half, and the remainder has no known explanation. This sample lists 46,000 or so clones; 70% to 90% were detected once. The ten largest clonotypes hold 6% to 9% of the sample. Sample: PBMCs, taken around atezolizumab (anti-PD-L1) treatment. The origin of the receptors is a man in his fifties or sixties with urothelial cancer.

The rearrangement joins TRBV15 to TRBJ1-1; the match to TRBD1 covers 7 bases. Losses at the gene ends were 0 bases for V and 6 bases for J; bases not matched to a gene: 7. CDR3 length equals 15 residues. CDR1 and CDR2 (germline): LNHNV, YYDKDF (reference sequence). Written as DNA, the CDR3 is TGTGCCACCAGCAGAGATATCCCAGGGGGGTCTGAAGCTTTCTTT. Protein: CATSRDIPGGSEAFF.

The CDR3 loop is CASSLGSSFYEQYF. For the CDR3, the DNA is TGTGCCAGCAGCTTAGGTTCTTCGTTCTACGAGCAGTACTTC. The chain combines TRBV11-2 with TRBJ2-7; D not resolved. Trimming removed 1 base at V and 3 bases at J, with 10 bases between. CDR3 length: 14 residues. Germline loops: CDR1 SGHAT, CDR2 FQNNGV.

The V call is TRBV7-9, the J call TRBJ2-5, with D possibly TRBD1 on 5 matching bases. V was clipped by 0 bases and J by 2 bases, with 10 bases between them. CDR3 length equals 15 residues. CDR1 SEHNR and CDR2 FQNEAQ come from the germline V gene (reference sequence). Here the CDR3 reads CASSLASTEQETQYF. The DNA of the CDR3 is TGTGCCAGCAGCTTAGCCTCGACAGAACAAGAGACCCAGTACTTC.

The chain employs TRBV19 and TRBJ1-2; the D gene is possibly TRBD1 (6 bases). V lost 6 bases and J 11 bases, leaving 25 bases between the germline ends. Germline CDR1 is LNHDA and CDR2 is SQIVND (reference sequence). The CDR3 is 15 residues long. CDR3: CASRDRQAPSKRYTF. The CDR3 DNA is TGTGCCAGTAGGGACCGACAGGCCCCCTCCAAGAGGTACACCTTC. The full variable domain, with the rest looked up from reference TRBV19 and TRBJ1-2, is DGGITQSPKYLFRKEGQNVTLSCEQNLNHDAMYWYRQDPGQGLRLIYYSQIVNDFQKGDIAEGYSVSREKKESFPLTVTSAQKNPTAFYLCASRDRQAPSKRYTFGSGTRLTVV.

This clone was detected ten times or more. The V and J genes are TRBV5-5 and TRBJ1-2; the D gene is possibly TRBD1 (5 bases). The germline gives CDR1 SGHKS, CDR2 YYEKEE (reference sequence). The ends were cut back, 5 bases at V and 5 bases at J, with 13 bases in the middle. The CDR3 covers 13 residues. CDR3 amino acids: CASSQGSFYGYTF. The CDR3 bases are TGTGCCAGCAGTCAGGGATCGTTTTATGGCTACACCTTC.